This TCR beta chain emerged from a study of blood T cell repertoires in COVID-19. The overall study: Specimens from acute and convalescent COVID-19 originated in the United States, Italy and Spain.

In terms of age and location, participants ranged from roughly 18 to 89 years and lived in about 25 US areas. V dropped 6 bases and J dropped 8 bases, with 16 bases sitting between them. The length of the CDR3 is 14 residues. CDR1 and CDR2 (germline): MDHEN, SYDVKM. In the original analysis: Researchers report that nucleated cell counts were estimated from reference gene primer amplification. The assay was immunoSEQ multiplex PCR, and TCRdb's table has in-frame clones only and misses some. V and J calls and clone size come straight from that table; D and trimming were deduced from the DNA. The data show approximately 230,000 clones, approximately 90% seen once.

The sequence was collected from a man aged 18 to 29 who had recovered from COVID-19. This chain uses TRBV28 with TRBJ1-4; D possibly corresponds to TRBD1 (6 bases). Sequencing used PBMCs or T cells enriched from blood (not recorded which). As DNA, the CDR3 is TGTGCCAGCAGCACAACAGGGCTCGGGGAAAAACTGTTTTTT. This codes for CASSTTGLGEKLFF.